This TCR beta chain was identified in a study of tumor and adjacent non-tumor tissue in lung cancer (dated by TCRdb to between 2018 and 2020). Context from the whole study: Of the cohort, around 12 patients had adenocarcinoma, 2 had squamous cell carcinoma and 1 had small cell lung cancer. TCRbeta CDR3 sequencing was performed on roughly 32 paired specimens, with one tumor sample and one normal lung sample collected per patient. The study compared bulk TCRbeta repertoires from lung tumor tissue and matched distant non-tumor lung tissue of under 16 lung cancer patients. Sequencing generated a total of more than 95 million productive TCRbeta reads, averaging about 4 million reads per sample. The approximately 15 enrolled patients, of whom some ten were men and 5 were women, were aged about 31 to 85 years and were diagnosed with TNM stage I to III disease.

As regards this clonotype: It has no known antigen specificity. One end of the junction does not line up with germline, which may come from a read error.

Library method: multiplex PCR. TCRdb shows the sequencer as Illumina HiSeq 2500. Following protocols modified from ARM-PCR, the researchers constructed TCRbeta libraries through three rounds of nested PCR with primers (Table S4). PCR products of 200-500 bp were gel-excised and purified with the QIAquick gel extraction kit before sequencing. Concerning the study's data processing: Reads were cleaned with Trimmomatic, merged with FLASH into complete CDR3 sequences, and assigned to V(D)J germline segments with MiTCR. Clonal diversity was calculated as the inverse Simpson's index using VDJtools. In-frame sequences lacking a premature stop codon were counted as productive reads. TCRdb itself trimmed the public reads at Q25 with fastp, ran MiXCR and retained productive beta chains. Each entry is one CDR3 protein sequence, shown with its most common DNA and genes. What appears here as the V and J calls and clone size reflects TCRdb's work, not the paper's. Counted in this sample were under 150,000 distinct CDR3 sequences; about 71% of them appeared once. The top ten constitute over 15% of the sample.

RNA was isolated from bulk unsorted tissue, and RNA quality was assessed with a NanoDrop ND-1000 and an Agilent 2100. All donors had newly diagnosed lung cancer, had not received prior chemotherapy, and were admitted for thoracic surgery in China between August and November 2014. Patients with previous radiotherapy or chemotherapy, or with another concurrent cancer, were excluded from the study. Surgical tissue pieces of roughly 1-2 cm3 were preserved in RNAlater solution and stored at -80 °C until use. From the cysteine up to the phenylalanine, the CDR3 has a length of 8 residues. Left in the record is the CDR3 DNA by itself, 24 bases read in frame from the first base. The germline V gene sets CDR1 to MNHNS and CDR2 to SASEGT. Paper-wide results and their limitations: Tumor tissue showed significantly greater TCR diversity (inverse Simpson) than normal lung tissue (approximately 400 vs 170, P = 0.0075, Mann-Whitney U test). The cohort had only about 16 patients, and the authors noted that larger samples and more detailed clinical data are needed. Because peripheral blood was not sequenced, the blood TCRbeta repertoires of the lung cancer patients in the study went unexamined. The top 100 clones accounted for a significantly larger cumulative portion of the repertoire in normal lung than in tumor tissue. TCR diversity was significantly higher in younger patients, and greater tumor TCR diversity was associated with shorter overall survival and shorter disease-free survival. Neither the sequencing platform nor unique molecular identifiers are mentioned in the methods.

The receptor was derived from a man aged 55 to 69 with small cell lung cancer. The chain links TRBV6-1 with TRBJ1-1, with TRBD1 tentatively as D gene (5 bases match). The sequencing sample was made of lung tumor tissue. This receptor carries the CDR3 CAVGAGKF. The sequence in DNA is TGTGCCGTCGGGGCAGGTAAATTT.